Included here is one TCR beta chain sequence, with context. The antigen is unknown. V dropped 4 bases and J dropped 7; count of bases not matched to a gene: 15. There are 17 residues in the CDR3. These data are taken from a study of persistence of HIV-infected CD4 T cells. The libraries were made with immunoSEQ version 4 in survey mode. TCRdb keeps only in-frame clones here, not all; method: immunoSEQ multiplex PCR. Among tens of thousands of clones, about four fifths were seen once, and the ten largest hold approximately 1.7%. Cells were stimulated with overlapping HIV-1 Gag 15-mer peptides. Memory cells lacking CD40L and CD69 with high CD45RO were sorted.

The V call is TRBV5-3, the J call TRBJ2-2; 8 nucleotides match TRBD1. TRBV5-3 is marked as an open reading frame, function uncertain. Source: CD4+ T cells sorted from PBMCs after approximately 19-hour stimulation, taken from a patient who received antiretroviral therapy. This TCR derives from an adult man with HIV who was CMV-seropositive. This chain's CDR3 is CARSVRRRQGANGELFF. The CDR3 bases are TGTGCCAGAAGCGTTAGGCGGAGGCAGGGGGCTAACGGGGAGCTGTTTTTT.